The 25 T cell receptor beta chains reported below all come from one sample, sequenced in a study of blood T cells in healthy people across ages. A second roughly 6 to 12 cycle PCR used barcoded and J-beta primers. TCRdb reanalysed the 5' RACE reads using MiXCR and keeps one entry per CDR3 protein. The sample lists hundreds of thousands of distinct CDR3 sequences; roughly 53% were seen once. Specimen: blood. The source of these receptors is a man in his 60s in good health.

The chain employs TRBV15 and TRBJ2-1; the D gene is possibly TRBD2 (5 bases). Trimming took 6 bases from V and 6 from J, leaving 12 bases between them. CDR1 LNHNV and CDR2 YYDKDF come from the germline V gene (reference sequence). The CDR3 is made up of 13 amino acids. CDR3 amino acids: CATRGALRNEQFF. CDR3 bases: TGTGCCACCAGGGGAGCCTTACGCAATGAGCAGTTCTTC.

This clonotype was seen only a few times. V and J are TRBV12-3 or TRBV12-4 and TRBJ2-1, with 14 bases fitting TRBD2. J was trimmed by 15 bases and V by 5 bases; bases with no gene match: 9. This CDR3 is built from 14 residues. The CDR3 coding sequence is TGTGCCAGCAGTCCCCGACTAGCGGGGGGGGTGTGGTTCTTC. As protein: CASSPRLAGGVWFF.

This clonotype was recorded a few times. V and J are TRBV4-2 and TRBJ2-5; D could derive from TRBD1 or TRBD2 (5 bases each). Germline V gene sequence: CDR1 LGHNA, CDR2 YNFKEQ. The ends were cut back, 5 bases at V and 5 bases at J, with 15 bases in the middle. The CDR3 has 14 amino acids. The DNA of the CDR3 is TGTGCCAGCAGCTATCTTGGGGGTGGGGAGACCCAGTACTTC. Protein product: CASSYLGGGETQYF.

The chain is built from TRBV6-2 or TRBV6-3 and TRBJ2-6; D tentatively reads TRBD1 or TRBD2 (5 bases each). Germline V lookup: CDR1 MNHEY, CDR2 SVGEGT. This CDR3 contains 17 residues. Trimming removed 7 bases at V and 0 bases at J, with 16 bases between. Here the CDR3 reads CASTTGAGRSGANVLTF. In DNA form, the CDR3 reads TGTGCCAGCACCACCGGGGCAGGACGCTCTGGGGCCAACGTCCTGACTTTC.

This clonotype has a handful of counts. CDR3 loop: CASSFGNTYEQYF. CDR3 DNA: TGTGCCAGCAGTTTTGGGAATACCTACGAGCAGTACTTC. J is TRBJ2-7 and V is TRBV28; D gene ambiguous. Trimming removed 3 bases from V and 2 bases from J, with 8 bases in between. CDR1 is MDHEN, CDR2 SYDVKM, per germline. The length of the CDR3 is 13 residues.

CDR3 loop: CASSPTAMRQGRPRDGEQYF. The DNA for the CDR3 is TGTGCCAGCAGCCCTACGGCGATGCGGCAGGGAAGGCCCCGGGATGGTGAGCAGTACTTC. The V and J genes are TRBV13 and TRBJ2-5; perhaps D is TRBD1 or TRBD2 (5 bases each). V lost 5 bases and J 11 bases, leaving 39 bases between the germline ends. From germline, CDR1 is PRHDT and CDR2 FYEKMQ (reference sequence). The CDR3 runs 20 residues.

As regards this clonotype: A junction end diverges from the germline sequence, so it may reflect a read error. The chain employs TRBV3-1 and TRBJ2-7; 11 bases agree with TRBD1. This CDR3 has 14 residues. The germline gives CDR1 LGHDT, CDR2 YNNKEL (reference sequence). The CDR3 sequence is CASSQGTGGYDQYF. The CDR3 DNA sequence: TGTGCCAGCAGCCAAGGGACAGGGGGCTACGATCAGTACTTC.

This clonotype has a handful of counts. The rearrangement links TRBV5-1 to TRBJ2-3, with D hard to call. Germline loops: CDR1 SGHRS, CDR2 YFSETQ. V was cut by 3 bases and J by 6 bases, with 8 bases left in between. The CDR3 covers 12 residues. The CDR3 DNA reads TGCGCCAGCAGCTCTAGGTACGATACGCAGTATTTT. Its translation is CASSSRYDTQYF.

The genes are TRBV27 and TRBJ2-7, with a possible D match to TRBD1 (5 bases). This CDR3 comprises 14 residues. The germline gives CDR1 MNHEY, CDR2 SMNVEV (reference sequence). Trimming removed 6 bases at V and 2 bases at J, with 14 bases between. The CDR3 spells CASRTANAPYEQYF. Here the CDR3 DNA reads TGTGCCAGCAGGACAGCCAATGCACCCTACGAGCAGTACTTC.

The J gene is TRBJ2-2, the V gene TRBV10-3, with D hard to call. This CDR3 region has 15 residues. V was shortened by 4 bases and J by 3 bases, with 12 bases between the two germline ends. CDR1 and CDR2 from the germline V gene are ENHRY and SYGVKD. Written as DNA, the CDR3 is TGTGCCATCAGTGCTCACGGGCGAGACACCGGGGAGCTGTTTTTT. Amino acid sequence: CAISAHGRDTGELFF.

V gene TRBV7-9 combines with J gene TRBJ1-1; D is perhaps TRBD1 (5 bases). The V gene lost 4 bases and the J gene lost 3 bases, with 15 bases spanning the gap. This CDR3 has 15 residues. In germline, CDR1 is SEHNR, CDR2 FQNEAQ (reference sequence). The CDR3: CASSSGVGEDTEAFF. Written as DNA, the CDR3 is TGTGCCAGCAGCTCGGGAGTGGGGGAGGACACTGAAGCTTTCTTT.

This clonotype came up a few times. The rearrangement links TRBV7-2 to TRBJ1-4; the match to TRBD1 covers 10 bases. The CDR3 totals 14 residues. Germline V gene data show CDR1 as SGHTA and CDR2 as FQGNSA. Trimming cost V 3 bases and J 5 bases; bases outside gene matches: 0. In DNA, the CDR3 is TGTGCCAGCAGCTTGACAGGGGGCAATGAAAAACTGTTTTTT. Amino acids: CASSLTGGNEKLFF. The variable domain in full, with the rest retrieved from reference TRBV7-2 and TRBJ1-4, is GAGVSQSPSNKVTEKGKDVELRCDPISGHTALYWYRQSLGQGLEFLIYFQGNSAPDKSGLPSDRFSAERTGGSVSTLTIQRTQQEDSAVYLCASSLTGGNEKLFFGSGTQLSVL.

This clonotype showed up just once. The CDR3 loop reads CASSTEPEGQGPSGANVLTF. The CDR3 DNA sequence: TGTGCCAGCAGTACCGAACCCGAAGGACAGGGACCCTCTGGGGCCAACGTCCTGACTTTC. J is TRBJ2-6 and V is TRBV4-2; 8 bases line up with TRBD1. V lost 6 bases to trimming and J lost 0 bases; unmatched junction nucleotides: 16. Germline-derived CDR1 and CDR2 are LGHNA and YNFKEQ. This CDR3 has 20 residues.

The V and J genes are TRBV2 and TRBJ1-2, with 8 bases lining up with TRBD1. The junction had 3 bases not matched to a gene; V was cut back by 6 bases and J by 3 bases. This CDR3 comprises 13 residues. Germline V CDR1 and CDR2: SNHLY, FYNNEI. For the CDR3, the DNA is TGTGCCAGCAGAGAGGACAGGGACTATGGCTACACCTTC. Translation: CASREDRDYGYTF.

The chain recombines TRBV10-3 with TRBJ2-7; D might be TRBD1 (5 bases). The closer fit of TRBJ2-5 to the DNA end suggests the J call may be wrong. CDR3 length: 11 residues. Germline V gives CDR1 ENHRY, CDR2 SYGVKD. The CDR3 region is CATRQMETQYF. In nucleotides, the CDR3 is TGTGCCACCCGACAGATGGAGACCCAGTACTTC.

As regards this clonotype: A junction boundary mismatches the germline segment, possibly from a read error. Here the CDR3 reads CTSSAGLAGGRETQYF. The CDR3 DNA reads TGCACCAGCAGCGCGGGACTAGCGGGGGGAAGAGAGACCCAGTACTTC. The chain recombines TRBV5-1 with TRBJ2-5; TRBD2 matches 15 bases. The CDR3 covers 16 residues. The germline CDR1 and CDR2 sequences are SGHRS and YFSETQ. The whole variable domain, filled in from reference TRBV5-1 and TRBJ2-5, reads KAGVTQTPRYLIKTRGQQVTLSCSPISGHRSVSWYQQTPGQGLQFLFEYFSETQRNKGNFPGRFSGRQFSNSRSEMNVSTLELGDSALYLCTSSAGLAGGRETQYFGPGTRLLVL.

This sequence joins TRBV5-1 and TRBJ1-2; tentative D call: TRBD1 (5 bases). With 4 bases removed from V and 0 bases from J, the gap between germline ends came to 16 bases. Germline CDR1 is SGHRS and CDR2 is YFSETQ. This CDR3 has 16 residues. The CDR3 here is CASSPGGSGANYGYTF. In DNA form, the CDR3 reads TGCGCCAGCAGCCCGGGGGGGTCAGGAGCTAACTATGGCTACACCTTC.

The rearrangement links TRBV2 to TRBJ2-7; 7 nucleotides match TRBD2. The end of the DNA is better explained by TRBJ2-5, so the J call may be wrong. Germline V CDR1 and CDR2: SNHLY, FYNNEI. CDR3 length equals 13 residues. The CDR3 region is CAGNERGEETQYF. CDR3 DNA sequence: TGTGCCGGCAACGAACGGGGGGAAGAGACCCAGTACTTC.

This clonotype was seen more than once but under ten times. A read error may be the cause here, since a much bigger clone is one base away. The rearrangement links TRBV6-6 to TRBJ1-2; 7 bases line up with TRBD1. Trimming at V came to 5 bases and at J to 2 bases, leaving 5 bases not matched to a gene. Germline values: CDR1 MNHNY, CDR2 SVGAGI (reference sequence). This CDR3 region has 14 residues. CDR3 in amino acids: CASSVDRQNYGYTF. CDR3 DNA: TGTGCCAGCAGTGTGGACAGGCAAAACTATGGCTACACCTTC.

The genes are TRBV7-2 and TRBJ2-7; tentatively, D is TRBD1 (6 bases). The length of the CDR3 is 16 residues. Trimming took off 1 base at V and 0 bases at J, with 13 bases between the two ends. Germline CDR1 SGHTA, CDR2 FQGNSA. The CDR3 sequence: CASSLDQGSSSYEQYF. CDR3 bases: TGTGCCAGCAGCTTAGATCAGGGGTCTAGCTCCTACGAGCAGTACTTC.

This clonotype showed up just a few times. CDR3 DNA sequence: TGCAGCGTCGCCAGGGCCTCCTATGGCTACACCTTC. It encodes CSVARASYGYTF. The chain carries TRBV29-1 and TRBJ1-2; D is possibly TRBD1 (5 bases). This CDR3 is 12 amino acids long. CDR1 and CDR2 from the germline V gene are SQVTM and ANQGSEA. Trimming shortened V by 6 bases and J by 4 bases, and 12 bases separated the two germline ends. The variable domain in full, with the rest retrieved from reference TRBV29-1 and TRBJ1-2, is SAVISQKPSRDICQRGTSLTIQCQVDSQVTMMFWYRQQPGQSLTLIATANQGSEATYESGFVIDKFPISRPNLTFSTLTVSNMSPEDSSIYLCSVARASYGYTFGSGTRLTVV.

This clonotype is a singleton in its sample. This chain joins TRBV20-1 and TRBJ2-1; D possibly uses TRBD1 or TRBD2 (5 bases each). The germline gives CDR1 DFQATT, CDR2 SNEGSKA (reference sequence). CDR3 length: 17 amino acids. V gave up 2 bases and J gave up 3 bases, with 20 bases separating them. For the CDR3, the DNA is TGCAGTGCTAGAAGGAGGACCCACTCCCAGGGCTACAATGAGCAGTTCTTC. Translation gives CSARRRTHSQGYNEQFF.

This clonotype was observed a handful of times. This chain links TRBV6-2 or TRBV6-3 with TRBJ1-6, with D possibly being TRBD1 (5 bases). This CDR3 contains 13 residues. Germline V gives CDR1 MNHEY, CDR2 SVGEGT. Trimming took 2 bases from V and 13 from J, leaving 12 bases between them. The CDR3 sequence: CASSYGAPSPLHF. The CDR3 DNA sequence: TGTGCCAGCAGTTACGGGGCGCCCTCCCCCCTCCACTTT.

The rearrangement joins TRBV20-1 to TRBJ1-2, with 8 nucleotides matching TRBD1. The CDR3 loop spans 12 amino acids. CDR1 is DFQATT, CDR2 SNEGSKA, per germline (reference sequence). J gave up 4 bases and V 5 bases, and 3 bases lay outside the gene matches. The DNA for the CDR3 is TGCAGTGCTTCAGGGGGCCCCTATGGCTACACCTTC. Protein: CSASGGPYGYTF.

The genes are TRBV4-1 and TRBJ2-1; D remains unclear. Trimming shortened V by 0 bases and J by 4 bases, and 7 bases separated the two germline ends. CDR1 and CDR2 (germline): MGHRA, YSYEKL. The length of the CDR3 is 14 residues. The CDR3: CASSQELLYNEQFF. DNA for the CDR3: TGCGCCAGCAGCCAAGAGTTACTGTACAATGAGCAGTTCTTC.